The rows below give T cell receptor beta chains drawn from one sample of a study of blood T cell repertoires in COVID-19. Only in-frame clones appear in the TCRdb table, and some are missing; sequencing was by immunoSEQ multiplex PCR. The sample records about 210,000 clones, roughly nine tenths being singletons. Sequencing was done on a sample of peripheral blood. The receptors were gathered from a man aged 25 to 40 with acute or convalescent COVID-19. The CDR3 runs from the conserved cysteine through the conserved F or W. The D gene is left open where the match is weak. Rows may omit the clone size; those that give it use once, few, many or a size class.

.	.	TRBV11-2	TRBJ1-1	TGTGCCAGCAGCTTAGCCCATGGGGGGGCTGAAGCTTTCTTT	CASSLAHGGAEAFF
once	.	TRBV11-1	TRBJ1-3	TGTGCCAGCAGCTTGCAGGCCAGCACCATATATTTT	CASSLQASTIYF
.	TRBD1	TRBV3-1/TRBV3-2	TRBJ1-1	TGTGCCAGCAGTAATCGGGACAGCACTGAAGCTTTCTTT	CASSNRDSTEAFF
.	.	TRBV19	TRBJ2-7	TGTGCCAGTAGTATGAAGTATTTAGTTTTCGAGGTCCCCTACGAGCAGTACTTC	CASSMKYLVFEVPYEQYF
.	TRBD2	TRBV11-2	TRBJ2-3	TGTGCCAGCAGCTTTAGCGGGGCTAGCACAGATACGCAGTATTTT	CASSFSGASTDTQYF
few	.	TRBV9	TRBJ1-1	TGTGCCAGCAGCGTAGCTACGGGTGGAGGTTTCACTGAAGCTTTCTTT	CASSVATGGGFTEAFF
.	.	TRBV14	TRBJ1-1	TGTGCCAGCAGCCAAGAGCCCACACCGAACACTGAAGCTTTCTTT	CASSQEPTPNTEAFF
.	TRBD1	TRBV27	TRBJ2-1	TGTGCCAGCAGGGGACAGGGTAGGTCATATGAGCAGTTCTTC	CASRGQGRSYEQFF
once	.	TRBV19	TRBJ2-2	TGTGCCAGTAGTCATGAACATAACACCGGGGAGCTGTTTTTT	CASSHEHNTGELFF
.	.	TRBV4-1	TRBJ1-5	TGCGCCAGCAGCCAAGGCAGGGCCTACAATAGCAATCAGCCCCAGCATTTT	CASSQGRAYNSNQPQHF
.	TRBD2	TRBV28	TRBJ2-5	TGTGCCAGCAGCCAGGGAGGGGTTGGAAAAGAGACCCAGTACTTC	CASSQGGVGKETQYF
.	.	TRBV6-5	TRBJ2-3	TGTGCCAGCAGACCCACCTCCGGGGGCACAGATACGCAGTATTTT	CASRPTSGGTDTQYF
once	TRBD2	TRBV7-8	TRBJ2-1	TGTGCCAGCACCTTAGTCGGGACTAGCGGGACTGGTGCATTGCAGTTCTTC	CASTLVGTSGTGALQFF
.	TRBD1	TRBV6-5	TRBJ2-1	TGTGCCAGCAGTCGCCCGACAGGGGGACAGTTCTTC	CASSRPTGGQFF
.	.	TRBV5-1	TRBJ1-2	TGCGCCAGCAGCTTGGGGGCAGACCTATTGGGCGGCTACACCTTC	CASSLGADLLGGYTF
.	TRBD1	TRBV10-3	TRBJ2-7	TGTGCCATCAGGGGGGACAGGTGGAACGAGCAGTACTTC	CAIRGDRWNEQYF
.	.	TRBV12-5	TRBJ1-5	TGTGCTAGTGCCGAGGACAGATCTCTAATAGGAATCTATAGCAATCAGCCCCAGCATTTT	CASAEDRSLIGIYSNQPQHF
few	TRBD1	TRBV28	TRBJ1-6	TGTGCCAGCAGTCATCAGGACAGGAGCTATTCACCCCTCCACTTT	CASSHQDRSYSPLHF
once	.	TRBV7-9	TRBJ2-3	TGTGCCAGCAGCTTACGGCGGGAAACAGATACGCAGTATTTT	CASSLRRETDTQYF
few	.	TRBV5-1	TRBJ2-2	TGCGCCAGCAGCTTGGCCCCCGGGACAACAGGGAGGCTGTTTTTT	CASSLAPGTTGRLFF
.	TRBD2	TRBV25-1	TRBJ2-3	TGTGCCAGCACTCGGACTAGCGGCACAGATACGCAGTATTTT	CASTRTSGTDTQYF
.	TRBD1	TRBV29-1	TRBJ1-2	TGCAGCGTAGACCCCGCGACAGGGCCCCGGGGTGGCTACACCTTC	CSVDPATGPRGGYTF
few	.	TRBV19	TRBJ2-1	TGTGCCAGTAGTCTAGCCCGTGAGCAGTTCTTC	CASSLAREQFF
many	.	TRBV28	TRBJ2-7	TGTGCCAGCAGGACTAGTCTTTCTTCCTACGAGCAGTACTTC	CASRTSLSSYEQYF
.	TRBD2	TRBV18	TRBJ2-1	TGTGCCAGCTCCCTCATAGCGGGGGGCCCGAATGAGCAGTTCTTC	CASSLIAGGPNEQFF
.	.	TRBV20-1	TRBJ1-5	TGCAGTGCTAGTCCAGGGCAGGTCGGACAGCCCCAGCATTTT	CSASPGQVGQPQHF
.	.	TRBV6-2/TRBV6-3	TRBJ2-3	TGTGCCAGCAGTTACCTAGGGGTGACAGATACGCAGTATTTT	CASSYLGVTDTQYF
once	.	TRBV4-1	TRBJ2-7	TGCGCCAGCAGCCAGACCGGGAGTAAGGGCGAGCAGTACTTC	CASSQTGSKGEQYF
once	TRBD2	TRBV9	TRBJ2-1	TGTGCCAGCGGGTTGGCGGTTAGCGGGAACAATGAGCAGTTCTTC	CASGLAVSGNNEQFF
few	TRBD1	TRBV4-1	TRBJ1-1	TGCGCCAGCAGCCAGCCTGACAGGGTAGAAGCTTTCTTT	CASSQPDRVEAFF
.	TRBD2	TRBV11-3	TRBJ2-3	TGTGCCAGCAGCTTAGGAGGGACTAGCGGGTTTGGTACGCAGTATTTT	CASSLGGTSGFGTQYF
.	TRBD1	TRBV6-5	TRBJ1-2	TGTGCCAGCAGTTACTCTGGCAGGGGGGCTGTCTACACCTTC	CASSYSGRGAVYTF
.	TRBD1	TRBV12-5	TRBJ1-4	TGTGCTAGTGGTTTGGTAACAGGGGCATGGAGTGAAAAACTGTTTTTT	CASGLVTGAWSEKLFF
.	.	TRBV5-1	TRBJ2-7	TGCGCCAGCAGCTTGGGGGCCTTCGATCGTGTGCAGTACTTC	CASSLGAFDRVQYF
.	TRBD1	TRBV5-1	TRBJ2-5	TGCGCCAGCAGCTTAACCGGGACAGGGGGCGCAGAGACCCAGTACTTC	CASSLTGTGGAETQYF
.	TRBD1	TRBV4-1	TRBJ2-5	TGCGCCAGCAGCCAAGATCCGGGACAGGGGCAAGAGACCCAGTACTTC	CASSQDPGQGQETQYF
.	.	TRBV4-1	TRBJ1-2	TGCGCCAGCAGCCAAATCAGCGGGCCGAACTATGGCTACACCTTC	CASSQISGPNYGYTF
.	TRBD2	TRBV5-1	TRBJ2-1	TGCGCCAGCAGCTCACCGGGACTAGCGGGTCATGAGCAGTTCTTC	CASSSPGLAGHEQFF
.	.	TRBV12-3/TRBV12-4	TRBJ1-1	TGTGCCAGCAGCCTGCGGATGAACACTGAAGCTTTCTTT	CASSLRMNTEAFF
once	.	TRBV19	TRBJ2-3	TGTGCCGTCCTGGGGCTCGGCACAGATACGCAGTATTTT	CAVLGLGTDTQYF
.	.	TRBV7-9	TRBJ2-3	TGTGCCAGCAGCTTAGAACAGCTCACAGATACGCAGTATTTT	CASSLEQLTDTQYF
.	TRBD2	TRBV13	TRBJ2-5	TGTGCCAGCAGCCTTCGTCGACTAGCGGAAGAGACCCAGTACTTC	CASSLRRLAEETQYF
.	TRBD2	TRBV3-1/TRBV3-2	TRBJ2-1	TGTGCCAGCAGCCTCATCGGGAGGCGGGAGCCCGCCTTTTTTATCTTC	CASSLIGRREPAFFIF
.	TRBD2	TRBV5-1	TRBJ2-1	TGCGCCAGCAGCTTTACTAGCGGGAGCAATGAGCAGTTCTTC	CASSFTSGSNEQFF
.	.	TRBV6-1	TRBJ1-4	TGTGCCAGCAGTGAGCCGCGGGGCGGCCGTAATGAAAAACTGTTTTTT	CASSEPRGGRNEKLFF
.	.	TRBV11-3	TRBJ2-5	TGTGCCAGCAGCTTAGGGCCAGAAGAGACCCAGTACTTC	CASSLGPEETQYF
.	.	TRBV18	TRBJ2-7	TGTGCCAGCTCAACTTCGTTGGACAGCCCGGACGAGCAGTACTTC	CASSTSLDSPDEQYF
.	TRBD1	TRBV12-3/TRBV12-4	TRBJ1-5	TGTGCCAGCAGCGGACAGGGTAGACAGCCCCAGCATTTT	CASSGQGRQPQHF
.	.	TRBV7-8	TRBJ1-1	TGTGCCAGCAGCTTAGATTCTCGATCGCGAAACACTGAAGCTTTCTTT	CASSLDSRSRNTEAFF
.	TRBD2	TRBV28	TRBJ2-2	TGTGCCAGCGGTAGCGGGAAAGTCACCGGGGAGCTGTTTTTT	CASGSGKVTGELFF
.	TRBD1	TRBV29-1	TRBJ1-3	TGCAGCGCCCTCGGACAGGGGCGAAACACCATATATTTT	CSALGQGRNTIYF
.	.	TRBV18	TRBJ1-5	TGTGCCAGCTCACTTATAGGACGGGGGACGGAGCCCCAGCATTTT	CASSLIGRGTEPQHF
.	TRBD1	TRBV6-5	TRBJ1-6	TGTGCCAGCAGTCCTGACAGGGGGGATAATTCACCCCTCCACTTT	CASSPDRGDNSPLHF